This section outlines one TCR beta chain sequence together with its context. The antigen remains undetermined. This sample was taken from a study of blood T cells in healthy people across ages. Study background: There was about one barcoded beta molecule captured by template switching per two T cells. Notes on the study in general: Comparison with aged donors showed that long-lived donors had more naive CD4+ cells and higher diversity.

The draw of peripheral blood yielded ten milliliters from each donor. Total RNA was extracted at no less than 5.5 micrograms per sample. There are 16 residues in the CDR3. V lost 3 bases to trimming and J lost 5 bases; unmatched junction nucleotides: 7. The germline CDR1 and CDR2 sequences are SGHVS and FQNEAQ. Primed by a sample-barcoded 5' primer and a J-beta primer mix, a second PCR proceeded for about 6 to 12 cycles. TCRdb re-called the 5' RACE reads with MiXCR, one entry per CDR3 protein. This sample has about 1.6 million distinct CDR3 sequences, with around 36% found just once. Sequences were obtained from blood. The V call is TRBV7-8, the J call TRBJ2-2, with 9 nucleotides matching TRBD2. This clonotype was obtained from a woman aged 25 to 39 in good health. CDR3 loop: CASSFALAGSTGELFF. The CDR3, as DNA: TGTGCCAGCAGCTTCGCCCTAGCGGGGAGTACCGGGGAGCTGTTTTTT.